This T cell receptor beta chain was captured in a study of T cells in Graves' hyperthyroidism and ophthalmopathy. Study-wide context: Peripheral blood was collected at initial diagnosis, before any treatment.

The table lists this clonotype with many counts. Its antigen is undetermined. The V gene's germline CDR1 is SNHLY and CDR2 FYNNEI. This CDR3 has 13 amino acids. The ends lost 9 bases at V and 6 bases at J; junction bases unmatched: 9. General observations from the study: Model predictions of ophthalmopathy came a median 6.5 months before onset.

Clinical symptoms, serum thyroxine and TRAb, thyroid ultrasound and orbital computed tomography together formed the diagnostic basis. PBMCs were collected from a roughly 10 ml volume of fresh peripheral blood. RNA transcripts gave rise to amplified TCR beta CDR3 regions. HTBI primers were used for first-round RT-PCR of the TCR CDR3. Each CDR3 protein is one row after TCRdb ran MiXCR on the multiplex PCR reads. The sample carries 600,000 to 650,000 distinct CDR3 sequences, about 16% recorded once. The material sequenced was blood. This chain uses TRBV2 with TRBJ1-1; 8 nucleotides align to TRBD1. This TCR was recovered from a woman in her 30s with Graves' hyperthyroidism. The CDR3 spells CASLQGGGAEAFF. The CDR3 nucleotides are TGTGCCAGTCTACAGGGGGGAGGCGCTGAAGCTTTCTTT. Using reference TRBV2 and TRBJ1-1 for the parts outside the CDR3, the full variable domain is EPEVTQTPSHQVTQMGQEVILRCVPISNHLYFYWYRQILGQKVEFLVSFYNNEISEKSEIFDDQFSVERPDGSNFTLKIRSTKLEDSAMYFCASLQGGGAEAFFGQGTRLTVV.